These 8 T cell receptor beta chains were sequenced from one sample in a study of human CD4 T cells and Enterobacteriaceae. The memory gate held CD4+ cells that were not CD45RA+CCR7+CD95- naive cells, over 98% pure. Profiled with immunoSEQ multiplex PCR; TCRdb holds only in-frame clones, not every one. The sample holds 25,000 to 30,000 clones; approximately 80% are singletons and the top ten take over 0.9%. The sequenced sample consisted of memory CD4+ T cells from blood. The receptors derive from a human donor in good health.

The DNA for the CDR3 is TGCAGCGCTCGAGGACAGGGGAACACTGAAGCTTTCTTT. This codes for CSARGQGNTEAFF. The genes are TRBV29-1 and TRBJ1-1; 8 nucleotides line up with TRBD1. Germline V lookup: CDR1 SQVTM, CDR2 ANQGSEA. The CDR3 covers 13 residues. Trimming at V came to 7 bases and at J to 1 base, leaving 5 bases not matched to a gene.

The chain carries TRBV6-5 and TRBJ1-5; TRBD1 agrees at 8 bases. Germline CDR1 and CDR2: MNHEY and SVGAGI. Losses at the gene ends were 6 bases for V and 7 bases for J; bases not matched to a gene: 8. The length of the CDR3 is 14 residues. The CDR3 sequence is CASRMDRDGQPQHF. In nucleotides, the CDR3 is TGTGCCAGCAGGATGGACAGGGATGGGCAGCCCCAGCATTTT.

This chain uses TRBV29-1 with TRBJ2-6, with D perhaps given as TRBD1 or TRBD2 (6 bases each). CDR3 length: 17 amino acids. The V gene lost 6 bases and the J gene lost 2 bases, with 20 bases spanning the gap. In germline, CDR1 is SQVTM, CDR2 ANQGSEA. The CDR3 region has the DNA TGCAGCGTCGGAGGAGGGGGTTCCCTCCCTGGGGCCAACGTCCTGACTTTC. It codes for CSVGGGGSLPGANVLTF. Full variable domain (remainder filled in from reference TRBV29-1 and TRBJ2-6): SAVISQKPSRDICQRGTSLTIQCQVDSQVTMMFWYRQQPGQSLTLIATANQGSEATYESGFVIDKFPISRPNLTFSTLTVSNMSPEDSSIYLCSVGGGGSLPGANVLTFGAGSRLTVL.

In this sample, this clone turned up a few times. The chain has TRBV7-9 and TRBJ1-1; D is perhaps TRBD1 (5 bases). The CDR3 loop spans 15 amino acids. V was clipped by 0 bases and J by 5 bases, with 13 bases between them. CDR1 and CDR2 from the germline V gene are SEHNR and FQNEAQ (reference sequence). The CDR3 protein is CASSLAVGAGTEAFF. The CDR3 DNA reads TGTGCCAGCAGCTTAGCGGTTGGGGCTGGGACTGAAGCTTTCTTT.

The J gene is TRBJ1-1, the V gene TRBV10-3, with 7 bases identical to TRBD1. Germline loops: CDR1 ENHRY, CDR2 SYGVKD. The V and J ends lost 4 bases and 4 bases, in that order; junction bases with no gene match: 3. This CDR3 comprises 13 residues. The CDR3 loop is CAISGQGGTEAFF. For the CDR3, the DNA is TGTGCCATCAGTGGGCAGGGGGGCACTGAAGCTTTCTTT.

The rearrangement joins TRBV18 to TRBJ2-1; D may be TRBD1 (5 bases). The CDR3 is made up of 13 amino acids. Per germline, CDR1 KGHSH and CDR2 LQKENI. V was pared by 3 bases and J by 3 bases, with 6 bases between. The CDR3: CASSPDSYNEQFF. For the CDR3, the DNA is TGTGCCAGCTCACCTGACAGCTACAATGAGCAGTTCTTC. The complete variable domain, with remaining parts taken from reference TRBV18 and TRBJ2-1, reads NAGVMQNPRHLVRRRGQEARLRCSPMKGHSHVYWYRQLPEEGLKFMVYLQKENIIDESGMPKERFSAEFPKEGPSILRIQQVVRGDSAAYFCASSPDSYNEQFFGPGTRLTVL.

V and J are TRBV7-7 and TRBJ1-3; 7 bases match TRBD1. This CDR3 comprises 14 residues. CDR1 and CDR2 (germline): SSHAT, FNYEAQ (reference sequence). J lost 4 bases, V lost 4 bases, and 4 bases had no gene match. The CDR3 nucleotides are TGTGCCAGCAGCTCCGGGACAGCCGGAAACACCATATATTTT. This encodes CASSSGTAGNTIYF.

The chain carries TRBV5-6 and TRBJ1-1; D might be TRBD1 (6 bases). V lost 2 bases and J 0 bases, leaving 8 bases between the germline ends. Germline lookup yields CDR1 SGHDT and CDR2 YYEEEE. This CDR3 has 14 residues. CDR3 nucleotides: TGTGCCAGCAGCTTTGGGGGCGTGAACACTGAAGCTTTCTTT. Residues: CASSFGGVNTEAFF.